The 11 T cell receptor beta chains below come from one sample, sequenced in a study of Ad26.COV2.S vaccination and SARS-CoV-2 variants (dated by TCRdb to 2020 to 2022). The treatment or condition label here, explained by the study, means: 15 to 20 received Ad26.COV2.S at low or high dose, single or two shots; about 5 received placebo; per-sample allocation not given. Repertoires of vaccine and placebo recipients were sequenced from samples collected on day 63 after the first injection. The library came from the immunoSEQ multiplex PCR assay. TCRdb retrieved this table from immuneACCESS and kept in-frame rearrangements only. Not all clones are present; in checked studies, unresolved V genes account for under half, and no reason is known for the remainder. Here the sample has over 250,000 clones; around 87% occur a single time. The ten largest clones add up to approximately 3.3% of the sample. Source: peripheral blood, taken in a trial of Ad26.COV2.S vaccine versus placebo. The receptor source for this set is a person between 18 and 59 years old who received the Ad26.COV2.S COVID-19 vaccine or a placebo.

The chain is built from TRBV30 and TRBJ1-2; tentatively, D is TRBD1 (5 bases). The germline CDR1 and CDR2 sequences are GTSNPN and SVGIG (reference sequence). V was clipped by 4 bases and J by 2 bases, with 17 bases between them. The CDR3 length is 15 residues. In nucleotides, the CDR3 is TGTGCCTGGAAGAAGATGGGGGGTCTCAACTATGGCTACACCTTC. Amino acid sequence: CAWKKMGGLNYGYTF.

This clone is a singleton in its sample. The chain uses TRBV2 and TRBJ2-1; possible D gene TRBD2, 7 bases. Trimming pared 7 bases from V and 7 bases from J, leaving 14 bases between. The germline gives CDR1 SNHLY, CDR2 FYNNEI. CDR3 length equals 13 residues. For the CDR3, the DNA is TGTGCCAGCAACCTACAGGGAGGGAATGAGCAGTTCTTC. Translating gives CASNLQGGNEQFF.

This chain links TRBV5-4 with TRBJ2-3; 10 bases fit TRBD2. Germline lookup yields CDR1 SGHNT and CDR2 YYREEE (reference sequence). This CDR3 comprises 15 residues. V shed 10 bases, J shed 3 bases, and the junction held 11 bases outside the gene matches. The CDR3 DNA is TGTGCCGCCATGGGGGCTAGCGGGGGTACAGATACGCAGTATTTT. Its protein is CAAMGASGGTDTQYF.

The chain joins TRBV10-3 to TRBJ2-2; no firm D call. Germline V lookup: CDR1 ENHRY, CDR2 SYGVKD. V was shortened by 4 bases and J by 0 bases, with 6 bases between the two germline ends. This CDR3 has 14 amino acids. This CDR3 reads CAISAPPNTGELFF. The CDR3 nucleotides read TGTGCCATCAGTGCCCCCCCGAACACCGGGGAGCTGTTTTTT.

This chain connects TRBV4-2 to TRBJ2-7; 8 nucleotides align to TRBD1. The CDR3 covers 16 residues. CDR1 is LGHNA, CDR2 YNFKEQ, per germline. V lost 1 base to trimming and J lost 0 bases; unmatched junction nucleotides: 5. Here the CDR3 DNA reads TGTGCCAGCAGCCAAGGGCGGACAGGGAACTCCTACGAGCAGTACTTC. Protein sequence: CASSQGRTGNSYEQYF.

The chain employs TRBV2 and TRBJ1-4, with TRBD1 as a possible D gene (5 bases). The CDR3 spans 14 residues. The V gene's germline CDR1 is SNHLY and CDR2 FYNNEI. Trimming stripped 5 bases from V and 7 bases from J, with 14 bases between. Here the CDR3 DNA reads TGTGCCAGCAGTACTAACCAGGGCGGTGAAAAACTGTTTTTT. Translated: CASSTNQGGEKLFF. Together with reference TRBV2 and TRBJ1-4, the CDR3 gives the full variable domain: EPEVTQTPSHQVTQMGQEVILRCVPISNHLYFYWYRQILGQKVEFLVSFYNNEISEKSEIFDDQFSVERPDGSNFTLKIRSTKLEDSAMYFCASSTNQGGEKLFFGSGTQLSVL.

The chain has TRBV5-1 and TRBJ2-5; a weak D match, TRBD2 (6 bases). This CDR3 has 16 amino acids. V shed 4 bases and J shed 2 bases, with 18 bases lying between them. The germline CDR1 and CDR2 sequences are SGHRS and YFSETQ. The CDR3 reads CASSPAGVGGQETQYF. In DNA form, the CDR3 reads TGCGCCAGCAGCCCCGCAGGAGTGGGGGGACAAGAGACCCAGTACTTC.

This CDR3 is CASSILAGNNEQFF. Written as DNA, the CDR3 is TGTGCCAGCAGTATACTAGCGGGAAACAATGAGCAGTTCTTC. The genes are TRBV6-6 and TRBJ2-1, with 10 nucleotides matching TRBD2. Germline CDR1 is MNHNY and CDR2 is SVGAGI (reference sequence). The CDR3 has 14 amino acids. V gave up 5 bases and J gave up 5 bases; unmatched junction bases: 3.

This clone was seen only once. The CDR3 is CASRGREYSYEQYF. For the CDR3, the DNA is TGCGCCAGCAGAGGGCGGGAGTATTCCTACGAGCAGTACTTC. The chain couples TRBV5-1 to TRBJ2-7; 7 bases agree with TRBD2. Germline V CDR1 and CDR2: SGHRS, YFSETQ. The CDR3 length is 14 residues. J gave up 1 base and V 5 bases, and 6 bases lay outside the gene matches.

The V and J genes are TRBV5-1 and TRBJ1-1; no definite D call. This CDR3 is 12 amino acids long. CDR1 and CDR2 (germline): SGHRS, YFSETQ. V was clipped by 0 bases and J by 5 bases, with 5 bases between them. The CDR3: CASSLEDTEAFF. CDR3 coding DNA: TGCGCCAGCAGCTTGGAGGATACTGAAGCTTTCTTT.

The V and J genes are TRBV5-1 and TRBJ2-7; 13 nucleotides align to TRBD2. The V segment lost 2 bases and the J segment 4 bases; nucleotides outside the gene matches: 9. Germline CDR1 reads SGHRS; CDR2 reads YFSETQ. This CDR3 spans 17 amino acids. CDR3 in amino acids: CASSFLPGLAGRYEQYF. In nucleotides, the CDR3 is TGCGCCAGCAGCTTCCTTCCGGGACTAGCGGGAAGGTACGAGCAGTACTTC.